This T cell receptor (beta chain) was sequenced during a study of memory CD4+ T cells and cytomegalovirus serostatus. The sort gate was single viable CD3+CD4+CD8-CD45RO+ cells for memory CD4+ T cells. TCRdb's table, derived via immunoSEQ multiplex PCR, lists solely in-frame clones and lacks some. The sample yields around 50,000 clones, about 81% seen once. Sequenced: memory CD4+ T cells from blood. The clonotype comes from an adult in good health and CMV-seronegative.

CDR3 bases: TGTGCCAGCAGGAACAGGGGCCCCGGGGGGACTGAAGCTTTCTTT. This translates into CASRNRGPGGTEAFF. The chain joins TRBV6-6 to TRBJ1-1; TRBD1 matches 7 bases. Germline values: CDR1 MNHNY, CDR2 SVGAGI (reference sequence). The V gene end was trimmed by 6 bases and the J gene end by 5 bases; junction bases not matched to a gene: 12. This CDR3 region has 15 residues.